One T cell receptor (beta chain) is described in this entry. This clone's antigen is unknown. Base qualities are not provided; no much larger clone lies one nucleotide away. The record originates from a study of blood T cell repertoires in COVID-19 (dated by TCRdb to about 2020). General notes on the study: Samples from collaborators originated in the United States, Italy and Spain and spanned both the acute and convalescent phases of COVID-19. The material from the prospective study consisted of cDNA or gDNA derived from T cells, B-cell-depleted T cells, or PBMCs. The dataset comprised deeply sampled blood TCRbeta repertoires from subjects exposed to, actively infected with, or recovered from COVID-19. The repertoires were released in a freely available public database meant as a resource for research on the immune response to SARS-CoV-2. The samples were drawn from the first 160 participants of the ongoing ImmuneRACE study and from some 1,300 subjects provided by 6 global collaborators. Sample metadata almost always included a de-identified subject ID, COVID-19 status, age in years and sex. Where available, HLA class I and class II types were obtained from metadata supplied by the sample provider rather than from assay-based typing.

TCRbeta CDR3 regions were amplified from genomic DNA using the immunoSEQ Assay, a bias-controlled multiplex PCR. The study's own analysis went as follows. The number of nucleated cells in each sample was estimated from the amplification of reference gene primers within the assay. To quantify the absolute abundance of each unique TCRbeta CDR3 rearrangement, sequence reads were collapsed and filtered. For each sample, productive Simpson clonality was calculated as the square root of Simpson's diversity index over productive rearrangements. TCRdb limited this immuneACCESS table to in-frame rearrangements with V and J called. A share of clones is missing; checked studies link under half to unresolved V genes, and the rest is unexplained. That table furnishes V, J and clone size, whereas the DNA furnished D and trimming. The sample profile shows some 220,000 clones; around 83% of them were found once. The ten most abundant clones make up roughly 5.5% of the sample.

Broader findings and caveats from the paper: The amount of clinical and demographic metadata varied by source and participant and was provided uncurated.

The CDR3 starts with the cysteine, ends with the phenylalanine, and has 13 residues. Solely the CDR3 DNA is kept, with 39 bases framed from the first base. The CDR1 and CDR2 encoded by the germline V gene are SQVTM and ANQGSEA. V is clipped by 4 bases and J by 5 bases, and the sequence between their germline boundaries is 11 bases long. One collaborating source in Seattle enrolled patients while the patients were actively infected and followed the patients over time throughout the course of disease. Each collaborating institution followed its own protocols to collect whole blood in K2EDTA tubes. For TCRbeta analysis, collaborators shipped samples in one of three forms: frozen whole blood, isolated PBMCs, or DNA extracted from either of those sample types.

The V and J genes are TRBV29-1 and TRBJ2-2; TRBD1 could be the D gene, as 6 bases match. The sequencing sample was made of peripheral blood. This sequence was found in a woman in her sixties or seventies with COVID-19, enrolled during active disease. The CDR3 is CSVGNRATGELFF. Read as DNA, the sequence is TGCAGCGTTGGAAACAGGGCTACCGGGGAGCTGTTTTTT.